This TCR beta chain is drawn from a study of cytomegalovirus exposure and HLA in healthy donors. Study-wide results and caveats: Earlier results showed most TCR beta V segments being productive about 90% or about 30% of the time.

This CDR3 has 15 amino acids. Germline V gene lookup returns CDR1 MNHEY and CDR2 SMNVEV (reference sequence). Both 60 Vbeta primers and 13 Jbeta primers went into the PCR. TCRdb keeps only in-frame clones here, not all; method: immunoSEQ multiplex PCR. This sample yields approximately 160,000 clones, of which approximately 79% are seen a single time; roughly 0.7% belongs to the top ten. With respect to this clone: The target antigen is unknown.

The chain is built from TRBV27 and TRBJ2-5; possibly TRBD2 for D (5 bases). The better agreement between TRBJ2-7 and the DNA end casts doubt on the J call. What was sequenced was PBMCs. This clonotype was obtained from a male donor in good health and CMV-seronegative. CDR3 residues: CASSHPSSATYEQYF. In nucleotides, the CDR3 is TGTGCCAGCAGTCACCCTAGTAGCGCTACCTACGAGCAGTACTTC.